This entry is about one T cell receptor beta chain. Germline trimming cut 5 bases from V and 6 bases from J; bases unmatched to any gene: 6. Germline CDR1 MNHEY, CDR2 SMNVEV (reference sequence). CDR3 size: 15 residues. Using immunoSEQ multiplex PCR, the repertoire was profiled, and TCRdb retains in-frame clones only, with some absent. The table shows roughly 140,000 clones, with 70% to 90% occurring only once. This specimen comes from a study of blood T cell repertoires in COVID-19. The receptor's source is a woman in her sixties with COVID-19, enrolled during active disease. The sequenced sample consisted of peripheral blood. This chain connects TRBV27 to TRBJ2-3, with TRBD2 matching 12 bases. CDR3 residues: CASSRPSGGADTQYF. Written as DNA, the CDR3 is TGTGCCAGCAGTCGGCCTAGCGGGGGGGCTGATACGCAGTATTTT.